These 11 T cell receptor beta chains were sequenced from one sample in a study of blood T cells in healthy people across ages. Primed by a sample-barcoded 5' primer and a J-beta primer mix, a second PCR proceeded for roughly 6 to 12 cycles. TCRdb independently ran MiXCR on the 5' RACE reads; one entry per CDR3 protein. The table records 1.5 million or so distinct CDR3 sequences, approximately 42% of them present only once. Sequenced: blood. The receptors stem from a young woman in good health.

The CDR3 reads CASSKQGSLEKLFF. The CDR3 coding sequence is TGTGCCAGCAGCAAACAGGGGTCGCTCGAAAAACTGTTTTTT. V usage is TRBV7-9 and J usage is TRBJ1-4; the match to TRBD1 covers 7 bases. CDR3 length: 14 residues. V shed 5 bases and J 8 bases; nucleotides not matched to a gene: 8. CDR1 and CDR2 (germline): SEHNR, FQNEAQ (reference sequence).

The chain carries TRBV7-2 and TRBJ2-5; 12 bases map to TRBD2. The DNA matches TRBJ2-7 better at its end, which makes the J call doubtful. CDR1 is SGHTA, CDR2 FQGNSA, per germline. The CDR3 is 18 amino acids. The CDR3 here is CASSSSRSSSGGANEQYF. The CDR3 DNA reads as TGTGCCAGCAGCTCGTCACGGTCCTCTAGCGGGGGGGCTAACGAGCAGTACTTC.

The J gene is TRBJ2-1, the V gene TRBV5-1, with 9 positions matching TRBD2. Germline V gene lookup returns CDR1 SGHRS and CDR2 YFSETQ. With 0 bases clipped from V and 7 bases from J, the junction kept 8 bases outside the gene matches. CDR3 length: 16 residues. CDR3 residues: CASSLEVSGSSNEQFF. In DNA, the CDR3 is TGCGCCAGCAGCTTGGAAGTTAGCGGGAGTTCAAATGAGCAGTTCTTC.

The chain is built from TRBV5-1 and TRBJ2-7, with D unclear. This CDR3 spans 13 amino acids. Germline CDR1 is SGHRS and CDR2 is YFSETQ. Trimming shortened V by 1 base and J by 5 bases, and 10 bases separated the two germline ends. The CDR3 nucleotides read TGCGCCAGCAGCTTGACAGTCTGGGACGAGCAGTACTTC. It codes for CASSLTVWDEQYF.

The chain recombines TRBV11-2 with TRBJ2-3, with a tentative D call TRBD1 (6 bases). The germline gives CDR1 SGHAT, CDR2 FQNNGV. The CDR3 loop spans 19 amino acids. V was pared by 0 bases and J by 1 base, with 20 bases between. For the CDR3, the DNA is TGTGCCAGCAGCTTAGACTGGTCTGCGGCAGGGGCCCGCACAGATACGCAGTATTTT. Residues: CASSLDWSAAGARTDTQYF.

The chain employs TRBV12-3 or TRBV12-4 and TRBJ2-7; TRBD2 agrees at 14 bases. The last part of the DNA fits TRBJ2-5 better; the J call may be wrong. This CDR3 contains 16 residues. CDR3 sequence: CASSMGLAGVGETQYF. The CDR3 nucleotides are TGTGCCAGCAGTATGGGACTAGCGGGAGTTGGGGAGACCCAGTACTTC.

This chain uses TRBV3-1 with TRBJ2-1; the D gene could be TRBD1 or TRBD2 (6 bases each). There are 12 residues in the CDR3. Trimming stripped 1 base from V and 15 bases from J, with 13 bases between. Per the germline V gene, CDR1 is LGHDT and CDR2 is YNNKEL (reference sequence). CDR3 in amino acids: CASSQARGRWFF. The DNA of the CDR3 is TGTGCCAGCAGCCAAGCCCGGGGGCGATGGTTCTTC.

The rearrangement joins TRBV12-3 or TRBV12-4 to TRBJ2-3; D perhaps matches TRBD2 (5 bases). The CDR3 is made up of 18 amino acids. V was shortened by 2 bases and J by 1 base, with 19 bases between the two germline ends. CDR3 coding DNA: TGTGCCAGCAGTTTATACGGGAATGCCTTGAAGGGCACAGATACGCAGTATTTT. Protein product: CASSLYGNALKGTDTQYF.

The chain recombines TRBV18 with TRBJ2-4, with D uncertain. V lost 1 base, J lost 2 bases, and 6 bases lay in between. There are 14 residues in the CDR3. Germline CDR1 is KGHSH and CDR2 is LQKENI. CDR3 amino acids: CASSPQGSKNIQYF. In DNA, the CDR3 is TGTGCCAGCTCACCACAAGGTTCCAAAAACATTCAGTACTTC.

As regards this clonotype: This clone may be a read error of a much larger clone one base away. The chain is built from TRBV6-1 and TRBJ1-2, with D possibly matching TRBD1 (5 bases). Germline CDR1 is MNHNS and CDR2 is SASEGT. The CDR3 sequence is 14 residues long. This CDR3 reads CASRGTRRFYGCTF. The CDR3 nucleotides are TGTGCCAGCAGAGGGACGAGGCGCTTCTATGGCTGCACCTTC.

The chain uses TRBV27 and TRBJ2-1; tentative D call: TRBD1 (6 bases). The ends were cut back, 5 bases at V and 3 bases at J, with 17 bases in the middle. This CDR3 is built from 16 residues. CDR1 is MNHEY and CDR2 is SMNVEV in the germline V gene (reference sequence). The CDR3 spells CASSALTGPYYNEQFF. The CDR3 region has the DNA TGTGCCAGCAGTGCACTCACAGGGCCCTACTACAATGAGCAGTTCTTC.